The present T cell receptor (beta chain) was sequenced within a study of cytomegalovirus exposure and HLA in healthy donors. Study conclusions and caveats: TCR beta sequences numbering 15,000 to 20,000 were associated with HLA alleles at 0.05 false discovery rate in a later analysis.

There are 15 residues in the CDR3. In germline, CDR1 is MNHNS, CDR2 SASEGT. The trim removed 6 bases at V and 3 bases at J, leaving 9 bases unmatched. Vbeta (60) and Jbeta (13) primers were used in the PCR. Method: immunoSEQ multiplex PCR; TCRdb's copy keeps in-frame clones and lacks some. The data show approximately 88,000 clones, with approximately 76% seen just once and approximately 1.5% held by the top ten. Turning to this clone: No antigen is known for it.

The chain recombines TRBV6-1 with TRBJ2-5; 8 nucleotides agree with TRBD1. The source of this sequence is a male donor in good health and CMV-seronegative. Sequenced material: PBMCs. CDR3 DNA: TGTGCCAGCAGCGTCCACTCGACAGGGGAAGAGACCCAGTACTTC. This encodes CASSVHSTGEETQYF.